Presented here are 20 T cell receptor beta chains from one specimen sequenced in a study of OX40 agonist ivuxolimab in advanced cancers. The assay was immunoSEQ multiplex PCR, and TCRdb's table has in-frame clones only and misses some. This sample carries tens of thousands of clones, around 86% of them seen once, and the ten largest clones take around 2.5%. Sequencing used CD4+ or CD8+ T cells sorted from blood, obtained in a trial of the OX40 agonist ivuxolimab. All receptors come from an adult with an advanced solid tumor such as melanoma, head and neck, liver or kidney cancer.

The chain couples TRBV21-1 to TRBJ2-5; the tabulated D call, TRBD1, remains unverified against the DNA. The J call is in doubt because the DNA end fits TRBJ2-7 better. TRBV21-1 is noted as a pseudogene. The CDR3 runs 17 residues. The CDR3 DNA reads TGTGCCAGCAGCAAAGCGGAGGGGAACGGACAGGGCTACGAGCAGTACTTC. Translation gives CASSKAEGNGQGYEQYF.

The chain is built from TRBV11-2 and TRBJ1-3, with D uncertain. Germline CDR1 is SGHAT and CDR2 is FQNNGV. The CDR3 sequence is 15 residues long. Trimming shortened V by 8 bases and J by 6 bases, and 20 bases separated the two germline ends. This CDR3 is CASSHGKGLENTIYF. CDR3 nucleotides: TGTGCCAGCTCGCATGGTAAAGGGTTAGAAAACACCATATATTTT.

This clone was detected only once. The chain is built from TRBV7-9 and TRBJ1-4, with D perhaps matching TRBD1 (5 bases). Trimming shortened V by 2 bases and J by 8 bases, and 15 bases separated the two germline ends. Germline assignment: CDR1 SEHNR and CDR2 FQNEAQ (reference sequence). This CDR3 contains 15 residues. The CDR3 DNA reads as TGTGCCAGCAGCTTATTGGAGGGGAGGGGAGAAAAACTGTTTTTT. It encodes CASSLLEGRGEKLFF.

J is TRBJ1-1 and V is TRBV18; no clear D. The germline V gene has CDR1 KGHSH and CDR2 LQKENI. The CDR3 is made up of 15 amino acids. V was cut by 5 bases and J by 4 bases, with 17 bases left in between. This CDR3 is CASSSEVGPGTEAFF. Here the CDR3 DNA reads TGTGCCAGCTCATCCGAGGTGGGTCCGGGCACTGAAGCTTTCTTT.

The J gene is TRBJ2-2, the V gene TRBV7-3; tentative D call: TRBD1 (6 bases). Trimming took off 6 bases at V and 7 bases at J, with 12 bases between the two ends. Looked up from germline, CDR1 is SGHTA and CDR2 is FQGTGA. This CDR3 contains 13 residues. CDR3 loop: CASSVGGIGELFF. The CDR3 DNA sequence: TGTGCCAGCAGTGTAGGGGGAATCGGGGAGCTGTTTTTT.

This clone was detected only once. This chain joins TRBV28 and TRBJ2-7, with D unresolved. The V end was cut by 7 bases, the J end by 6 bases, with 19 bases between. The CDR3 runs 14 residues. Germline lookup yields CDR1 MDHEN and CDR2 SYDVKM. CDR3 in amino acids: CASNSDREVSEQYF. DNA for the CDR3: TGTGCCAGCAATTCCGACCGAGAAGTTTCCGAGCAGTACTTC.

This clone was seen a handful of times. V and J are TRBV9 and TRBJ2-2; D is unresolved. The CDR3 is 12 amino acids. Germline CDR1 reads SGDLS; CDR2 reads YYNGEE. V lost 3 bases, J lost 1 base, and 1 base lay in between. CDR3 coding DNA: TGTGCCAGCAGCGAGAACACCGGGGAGCTGTTTTTT. Translating gives CASSENTGELFF.

The gene calls are TRBV5-1 and TRBJ2-7; 9 bases are a match to TRBD1. V shed 1 base, J shed 4 bases, and the junction held 3 bases outside the gene matches. The CDR3 extends over 14 amino acids. Germline values: CDR1 SGHRS, CDR2 YFSETQ. The DNA for the CDR3 is TGCGCCAGCAGCTTGAGGGGACAGGGTTACGAGCAGTACTTC. It translates to CASSLRGQGYEQYF.

The rearrangement links TRBV5-4 to TRBJ2-5; 9 bases align to TRBD2. Germline V gene lookup returns CDR1 SGHNT and CDR2 YYREEE (reference sequence). The CDR3 extends over 14 amino acids. Losses at the gene ends were 4 bases for V and 4 bases for J; bases not matched to a gene: 5. CDR3: CASSPSSGTETQYF. CDR3 coding DNA: TGTGCCAGCAGCCCCTCTAGCGGGACAGAGACCCAGTACTTC.

The chain is built from TRBV9 and TRBJ2-2; 9 nucleotides agree with TRBD1. Germline trimming cut 2 bases from V and 6 bases from J; bases unmatched to any gene: 5. CDR1 and CDR2 (germline): SGDLS, YYNGEE. The CDR3 loop spans 15 amino acids. This chain's CDR3 is CASSVSGTGPGELFF. The CDR3 DNA follows: TGTGCCAGCAGCGTCTCCGGGACAGGGCCCGGGGAGCTGTTTTTT. Combining the CDR3 with reference TRBV9 and TRBJ2-2 gives the whole variable domain DSGVTQTPKHLITATGQRVTLRCSPRSGDLSVYWYQQSLDQGLQFLIQYYNGEERAKGNILERFSAQQFPDLHSELNLSSLELGDSALYFCASSVSGTGPGELFFGEGSRLTVL.

The chain employs TRBV18 and TRBJ2-7; TRBD1 might be the D (6 bases). CDR1 KGHSH and CDR2 LQKENI come from the germline V gene. The CDR3 totals 14 residues. V lost 4 bases and J lost 6, with 16 bases in between. This chain's CDR3 is CASSQKTGTGEQYF. The CDR3 DNA sequence: TGTGCCAGCTCACAGAAGACAGGCACCGGCGAGCAGTACTTC. The whole variable domain, remainder taken from reference TRBV18 and TRBJ2-7, is NAGVMQNPRHLVRRRGQEARLRCSPMKGHSHVYWYRQLPEEGLKFMVYLQKENIIDESGMPKERFSAEFPKEGPSILRIQQVVRGDSAAYFCASSQKTGTGEQYFGPGTRLTVT.

V is TRBV5-1 and J is TRBJ2-2; TRBD2 agrees at 10 bases. Trimming took 3 bases from V and 1 from J; bases not matched to a gene: 3. CDR3 size: 16 residues. Germline values: CDR1 SGHRS, CDR2 YFSETQ. This chain's CDR3 is CASSYASGGNTGELFF. The DNA for the CDR3 is TGCGCCAGCAGCTATGCTAGCGGGGGGAACACCGGGGAGCTGTTTTTT.

The rearrangement links TRBV4-3 to TRBJ1-6; TRBD1 might be the D (5 bases). The CDR3 loop spans 17 amino acids. Trimming left V 4 bases short and J 6 bases short, with 19 bases between. CDR1 is LGHNA and CDR2 is YSLEER in the germline V gene. Here the CDR3 reads CASSRSRQGLINSPLHF. The CDR3, as DNA: TGCGCCAGCAGCCGCTCAAGGCAGGGCCTTATTAATTCACCCCTCCACTTT.

The chain couples TRBV20-1 to TRBJ1-1; no clear D gene. The CDR3 contains 10 residues. Looked up from germline, CDR1 is DFQATT and CDR2 is SNEGSKA (reference sequence). V was shortened by 0 bases and J by 9 bases, with 5 bases between the two germline ends. Written as DNA, the CDR3 is TGCAGTGCTAGAGATGTACAAGCTTTCTTT. It yields the protein CSARDVQAFF.

This chain joins TRBV4-3 and TRBJ2-1, with D unclear. V lost 0 bases, J lost 10 bases, and 13 bases lay in between. CDR1 is LGHNA, CDR2 YSLEER, per germline. The CDR3 length is 14 residues. CDR3 in amino acids: CASSQEIVGREQFF. The CDR3 region has the DNA TGCGCCAGCAGCCAAGAAATAGTGGGAAGAGAGCAGTTCTTC.

The V gene is TRBV19, the J gene TRBJ2-5, with 13 bases matching TRBD2. CDR1 LNHDA and CDR2 SQIVND come from the germline V gene (reference sequence). The CDR3 loop spans 18 amino acids. V was clipped by 3 bases and J by 1 base; unmatched bases: 8. CDR3 nucleotides: TGTGCCAGTAGTATTTACGGAGGACTAGCGGGGGTCCAAGAGACCCAGTACTTC. This encodes CASSIYGGLAGVQETQYF.

This clone has only a few counts. CDR3 in amino acids: CASGTDSYNSPLHF. DNA of the CDR3: TGCGCCAGCGGGACAGACTCCTATAATTCACCCCTCCACTTT. The V and J genes are TRBV5-1 and TRBJ1-6; 7 bases are a match to TRBD1. V shed 7 bases and J 0 bases; nucleotides not matched to a gene: 1. Germline CDR1 and CDR2: SGHRS and YFSETQ. There are 14 residues in the CDR3.

This chain connects TRBV6-4 to TRBJ1-1, with 7 bases that match TRBD1. The CDR3 is 12 amino acids. V dropped 5 bases and J dropped 5; count of bases not matched to a gene: 2. Per germline, CDR1 MRHNA and CDR2 SNTAGT. In nucleotides, the CDR3 is TGTGCCAGCAGTCGACAGGGAACTGAAGCTTTCTTT. Protein: CASSRQGTEAFF.

The chain links TRBV19 to TRBJ1-1; D is unresolved. Germline V gene lookup returns CDR1 LNHDA and CDR2 SQIVND (reference sequence). Trimming took 3 bases from V and 1 from J, leaving 12 bases between them. The CDR3 contains 15 residues. The CDR3 coding sequence is TGTGCCAGTAGTATCGGCAGGTCTGCGAACACTGAAGCTTTCTTT. Its translation is CASSIGRSANTEAFF.

This sequence joins TRBV28 and TRBJ2-1, with 7 bases that match TRBD2. This CDR3 spans 17 amino acids. The germline V gene has CDR1 MDHEN and CDR2 SYDVKM. V lost 2 bases to trimming and J lost 3 bases; unmatched junction nucleotides: 10. CDR3 loop: CASSLPQGAGNYNEQFF. The CDR3 coding sequence is TGTGCCAGCAGTTTACCCCAGGGAGCGGGGAACTACAATGAGCAGTTCTTC.